This passage covers 27 T cell receptor beta chains from one sample sequenced in a study of blood T cell repertoires in COVID-19. Libraries were prepared by immunoSEQ multiplex PCR; TCRdb keeps only in-frame clonotypes and omits some of them. The sample has fewer than 450,000 clones, 85% to 90% seen once. The specimen sequenced was PBMCs or T cells enriched from blood (not recorded which). These receptors were obtained from a woman younger than 35 who had recovered from COVID-19.

This clone was seen many times. The chain is built from TRBV6-4 and TRBJ2-6, with 7 bases matching TRBD1. This CDR3 comprises 16 residues. V dropped 3 bases and J dropped 1; count of bases not matched to a gene: 3. Germline CDR1 and CDR2: MRHNA and SNTAGT. Here the CDR3 reads CASSDTGVSGANVLTF. The CDR3 region has the DNA TGTGCCAGCAGTGATACAGGGGTATCTGGGGCCAACGTCCTGACTTTC.

CDR3 sequence reads: CASSRIWDSNQPQHF. DNA for the CDR3: TGTGCCAGCAGCCGGATCTGGGACAGTAATCAGCCCCAGCATTTT. The chain uses TRBV5-8 and TRBJ1-5; 7 nucleotides align to TRBD1. Losses at the gene ends were 4 bases for V and 4 bases for J; bases not matched to a gene: 8. CDR3 length: 15 amino acids. Germline CDR1 is SGHTS and CDR2 is YDEGEE.

The CDR3, as DNA: TGTGCCATCAGTGAGACGGGGACAGATACGCAGTATTTT. This sequence encodes CAISETGTDTQYF. The gene calls are TRBV10-3 and TRBJ2-3; a possible D gene is TRBD2 (5 bases). Germline loops: CDR1 ENHRY, CDR2 SYGVKD. The CDR3 is made up of 13 amino acids. Trimming removed 2 bases at V and 3 bases at J, with 6 bases between.

This sequence joins TRBV6-5 and TRBJ1-1, with 8 positions matching TRBD1. V was pared by 5 bases and J by 5 bases, with 7 bases of the junction left unmatched. From germline, CDR1 is MNHEY and CDR2 SVGAGI. This CDR3 is 14 amino acids long. This chain's CDR3 is CASSPRQGLTEAFF. CDR3 bases: TGTGCCAGCAGTCCTAGACAGGGGTTAACTGAAGCTTTCTTT.

The chain employs TRBV14 and TRBJ1-1; 11 bases agree with TRBD1. The ends lost 2 bases at V and 4 bases at J; junction bases unmatched: 9. CDR1 and CDR2 (germline): SGHDN, FVKESK. This CDR3 has 17 amino acids. CDR3 sequence reads: CASSQFWAGTGGTEAFF. Written as DNA, the CDR3 is TGTGCCAGCAGCCAATTTTGGGCCGGGACAGGGGGCACTGAAGCTTTCTTT.

Notes on this clone: Since no conserved phenylalanine or tryptophan closes the CDR3, a read error is the likely cause. Because the CDR3's place on the DNA is in doubt, the DNA is left out and the CDR3 is given as listed by TCRdb. The chain's CDR3 is CASSLVRGRRP. The chain combines TRBV11-2 with TRBJ1-4. The CDR3 region is 11 residues in length, termini included. The germline CDR1 and CDR2 sequences are SGHAT and FQNNGV.

The chain combines TRBV27 with TRBJ2-1; D perhaps matches TRBD1 (5 bases). V lost 4 bases to trimming and J lost 0 bases, with 10 bases between them. Germline lookup yields CDR1 MNHEY and CDR2 SMNVEV (reference sequence). The CDR3 contains 15 residues. DNA for the CDR3: TGTGCCAGCAGTTCCAGGGTTAGCTCCTACAATGAGCAGTTCTTC. It specifies CASSSRVSSYNEQFF.

The CDR3 is CASRNGGGNTEAFF. The CDR3 region has the DNA TGTGCCAGCAGGAACGGAGGGGGCAACACTGAAGCTTTCTTT. The chain uses TRBV9 and TRBJ1-1, with 7 bases identical to TRBD1. Germline CDR1 SGDLS, CDR2 YYNGEE. V shed 5 bases, J shed 2 bases, and the junction held 6 bases outside the gene matches. The CDR3 extends over 14 amino acids.

This clone turned up a few times. This chain uses TRBV9 with TRBJ1-6; 7 nucleotides agree with TRBD1. V trimming: 2 bases; J trimming: 3 bases; junction bases outside the gene matches: 5. This CDR3 has 16 amino acids. Germline V CDR1 and CDR2: SGDLS, YYNGEE. In nucleotides, the CDR3 is TGTGCCAGCAGCGTTACCGGGACAGACTATAATTCACCCCTCCACTTT. Translating it yields CASSVTGTDYNSPLHF.

V usage is TRBV30 and J usage is TRBJ2-3; the D is unclear. CDR3 length equals 13 residues. The V and J ends lost 0 bases and 0 bases respectively, with 4 bases between them. CDR1 is GTSNPN, CDR2 SVGIG, per germline (reference sequence). For the CDR3, the DNA is TGTGCCTGGAGTGTATATAGCACAGATACGCAGTATTTT. This translates into CAWSVYSTDTQYF.

This chain's CDR3 is CASSPSRQGSAFYGYTF. In DNA form, the CDR3 reads TGCGCCAGCAGCCCCTCCAGACAGGGTTCGGCCTTCTATGGCTACACCTTC. The chain links TRBV4-3 to TRBJ1-2; 7 bases fit TRBD1. The CDR3 is 17 amino acids. Germline V gene lookup returns CDR1 LGHNA and CDR2 YSLEER. J lost 4 bases, V lost 4 bases, and 15 bases had no gene match.

The table lists this clone with a few counts. This chain links TRBV3-1 (or the pseudogene TRBV3-2) with TRBJ2-7; D is unclear. Trimming stripped 3 bases from V and 2 bases from J, with 8 bases between. The CDR3 spans 13 residues. Germline V gene data show CDR1 as LGHDT and CDR2 as YNNKEL (reference sequence). The CDR3 sequence: CASSQTSTYEQYF. The DNA for the CDR3 is TGTGCCAGCAGCCAGACTTCTACCTACGAGCAGTACTTC.

The gene calls are TRBV30 and TRBJ2-5, with 12 bases lining up with TRBD1. CDR3 length: 16 amino acids. With 2 bases clipped from V and 9 bases from J, the junction kept 13 bases outside the gene matches. Per germline, CDR1 GTSNPN and CDR2 SVGIG (reference sequence). CDR3 region: CAWSPRDRGRGRAQYF. CDR3 bases: TGTGCCTGGAGTCCTCGGGACAGGGGGCGAGGGAGAGCCCAGTACTTC.

V and J are TRBV7-2 and TRBJ1-6; the match to TRBD1 covers 7 bases. Germline CDR1 is SGHTA and CDR2 is FQGNSA. V was clipped by 1 base and J by 5 bases; unmatched bases: 8. The CDR3 is made up of 17 amino acids. CDR3 residues: CASSLGPGGSDNSPLHF. The CDR3 nucleotides read TGTGCCAGCAGCTTAGGGCCAGGGGGGTCCGATAATTCACCCCTCCACTTT.

This clone was observed once. The chain employs TRBV11-1 and TRBJ2-7; D not resolved. Trimming took off 5 bases at V and 5 bases at J, with 19 bases between the two ends. CDR1 is SGHAT and CDR2 is FQDESV in the germline V gene (reference sequence). The CDR3 is 15 residues long. CDR3 bases: TGTGCCAGCAGCCCCCGCGGAGCTCCACGCGACGAGCAGTACTTC. Its protein product is CASSPRGAPRDEQYF. The whole variable domain, filled in from reference TRBV11-1 and TRBJ2-7, reads EAEVAQSPRYKITEKSQAVAFWCDPISGHATLYWYRQILGQGPELLVQFQDESVVDDSQLPKDRFSAERLKGVDSTLKIQPAELGDSAMYLCASSPRGAPRDEQYFGPGTRLTVT.

The V call is TRBV7-2, the J call TRBJ2-2; maybe TRBD1 (5 bases). The CDR3 covers 16 residues. Germline CDR1 SGHTA, CDR2 FQGNSA. V was trimmed by 2 bases and J by 0 bases, leaving 10 bases between them. This CDR3 reads CASSLMGPANTGELFF. Here the CDR3 DNA reads TGTGCCAGCAGCTTAATGGGGCCTGCGAACACCGGGGAGCTGTTTTTT.

CDR3 in DNA: TGTGCCAGCAGTGATATACAGGGAGCCTACGAGCAGTACTTC. Protein: CASSDIQGAYEQYF. This chain joins TRBV2 and TRBJ2-7; TRBD1 might be the D (6 bases). CDR3 size: 14 residues. Germline lookup yields CDR1 SNHLY and CDR2 FYNNEI. The V end lost 3 bases, the J end lost 2 bases, and 11 bases lay between the germline ends. Supplemented by reference TRBV2 and TRBJ2-7, the full variable domain reads EPEVTQTPSHQVTQMGQEVILRCVPISNHLYFYWYRQILGQKVEFLVSFYNNEISEKSEIFDDQFSVERPDGSNFTLKIRSTKLEDSAMYFCASSDIQGAYEQYFGPGTRLTVT.

V and J are TRBV12-3 or TRBV12-4 and TRBJ1-2; D is unclear. This CDR3 spans 12 amino acids. V gave up 2 bases and J gave up 8 bases, with 9 bases separating them. CDR3 protein: CASSLTRVGYTF. The CDR3 DNA reads TGTGCCAGCAGTTTAACACGGGTCGGCTACACCTTC.

V is TRBV6-5 and J is TRBJ2-6, with D perhaps TRBD1 (6 bases). Germline CDR1 is MNHEY and CDR2 is SVGAGI. This CDR3 spans 15 amino acids. V lost 4 bases and J lost 1, with 8 bases in between. CDR3 protein: CASSLQGSGANVLTF. As DNA, the CDR3 is TGTGCCAGCAGTTTACAGGGTTCTGGGGCCAACGTCCTGACTTTC.

A single count supports this clone. The rearrangement links TRBV2 to TRBJ2-3; the D gene is possibly TRBD2 (6 bases). In germline, CDR1 is SNHLY, CDR2 FYNNEI. This CDR3 contains 13 residues. Trimming removed 6 bases from V and 2 bases from J, with 9 bases in between. For the CDR3, the DNA is TGTGCCAGCAGCGGGGGAAACACAGATACGCAGTATTTT. Amino acids: CASSGGNTDTQYF.

The rearrangement uses TRBV5-1 and TRBJ2-1; 11 bases fit TRBD1. Germline lookup yields CDR1 SGHRS and CDR2 YFSETQ. The CDR3 loop spans 15 amino acids. J lost 9 bases, V lost 4 bases, and 9 bases had no gene match. CDR3 region: CASSARDRGMGEQFF. For the CDR3, the DNA is TGCGCCAGCAGCGCCCGGGACAGGGGGATGGGTGAGCAGTTCTTC.

This rearrangement joins TRBV10-3 to TRBJ1-5; 8 bases map to TRBD1. The CDR3 sequence is 14 residues long. J lost 9 bases, V lost 5 bases, and 9 bases had no gene match. Germline V lookup: CDR1 ENHRY, CDR2 SYGVKD. The CDR3 region is CAISPDRGRGPQHF. CDR3 nucleotides: TGTGCCATCAGTCCAGACAGGGGCCGCGGGCCCCAGCATTTT.

This chain joins TRBV19 and TRBJ1-1; 7 nucleotides agree with TRBD1. This CDR3 has 16 amino acids. Trimming removed 4 bases from V and 6 bases from J; junction bases left unmatched: 14. Germline V gives CDR1 LNHDA, CDR2 SQIVND (reference sequence). DNA of the CDR3: TGTGCCAGTAGTAATATTTTCGGTACAGGGGTGCCTGAAGCTTTCTTT. As protein: CASSNIFGTGVPEAFF.

The DNA for the CDR3 is TGTGCTAGTGGACCCTCTACAGAGAACACTGAAGCTTTCTTT. It codes for CASGPSTENTEAFF. This chain connects TRBV12-5 to TRBJ1-1, with D unclear. Germline V CDR1 and CDR2: LGHNT, FRNRAP. The CDR3 extends over 14 amino acids. V was cut by 6 bases and J by 1 base, with 12 bases left in between.

This clone occurred once. The CDR3 coding sequence is TGCGCCAGCAGGGAGGGACTAAGGACTGAAGCTTTCTTT. Translating it yields CASREGLRTEAFF. This chain uses TRBV10-1 with TRBJ1-1; TRBD1 might be the D (5 bases). This CDR3 has 13 residues. The V gene's germline CDR1 is WNHNN and CDR2 SYGVQD (reference sequence). V gave up 6 bases and J gave up 5 bases, with 13 bases separating them.

The CDR3 loop reads CASSYSALVQNIQYF. For the CDR3, the DNA is TGTGCCAGCAGTTACTCTGCTCTAGTTCAAAACATTCAGTACTTC. The V and J genes are TRBV6-5 and TRBJ2-4; no clear D gene. The CDR3 covers 15 residues. Germline CDR1 is MNHEY and CDR2 is SVGAGI. Trimming shortened V by 0 bases and J by 5 bases, and 11 bases separated the two germline ends.

The V call is TRBV5-5, the J call TRBJ1-2; a weak D match, TRBD1 (6 bases). Germline V gene sequence: CDR1 SGHKS, CDR2 YYEKEE (reference sequence). The ends were cut back, 5 bases at V and 7 bases at J, with 18 bases in the middle. This CDR3 contains 14 residues. The CDR3 spells CASRGDWAGVGYTF. The CDR3 DNA is TGTGCCAGCAGAGGGGATTGGGCAGGGGTTGGCTACACCTTC.